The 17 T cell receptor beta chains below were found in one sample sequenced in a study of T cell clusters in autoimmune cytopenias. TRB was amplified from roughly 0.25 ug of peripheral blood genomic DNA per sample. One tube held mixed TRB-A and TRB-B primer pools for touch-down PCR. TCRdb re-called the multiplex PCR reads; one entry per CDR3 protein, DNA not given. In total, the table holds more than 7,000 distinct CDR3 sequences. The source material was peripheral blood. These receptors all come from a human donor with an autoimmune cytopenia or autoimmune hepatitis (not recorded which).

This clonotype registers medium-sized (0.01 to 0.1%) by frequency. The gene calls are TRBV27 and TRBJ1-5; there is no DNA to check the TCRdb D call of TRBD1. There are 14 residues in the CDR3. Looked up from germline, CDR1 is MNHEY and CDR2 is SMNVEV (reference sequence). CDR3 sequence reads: CASSSQGSNQPQHF.

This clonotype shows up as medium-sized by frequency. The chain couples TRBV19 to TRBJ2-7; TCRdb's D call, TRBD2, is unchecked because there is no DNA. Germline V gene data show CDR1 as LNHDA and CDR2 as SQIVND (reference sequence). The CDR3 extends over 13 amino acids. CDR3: CASRPREGHEQYF.

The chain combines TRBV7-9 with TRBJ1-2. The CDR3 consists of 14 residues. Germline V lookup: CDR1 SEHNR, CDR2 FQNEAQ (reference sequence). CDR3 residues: CASSFGVKSYGYTF.

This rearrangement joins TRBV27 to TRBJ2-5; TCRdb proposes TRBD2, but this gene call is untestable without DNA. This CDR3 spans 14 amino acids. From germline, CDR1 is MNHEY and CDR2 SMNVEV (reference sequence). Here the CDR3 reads CASSLVASPETQYF.

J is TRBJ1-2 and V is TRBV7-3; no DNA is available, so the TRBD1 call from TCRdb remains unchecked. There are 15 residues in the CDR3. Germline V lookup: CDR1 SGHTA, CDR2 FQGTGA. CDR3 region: CASSLTYTSGGGYTF.

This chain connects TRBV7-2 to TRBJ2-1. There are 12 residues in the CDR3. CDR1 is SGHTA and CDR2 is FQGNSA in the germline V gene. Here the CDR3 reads CASSLDRYEQFF.

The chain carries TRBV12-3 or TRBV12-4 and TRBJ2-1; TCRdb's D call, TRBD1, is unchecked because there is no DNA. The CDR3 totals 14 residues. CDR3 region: CASLGTGGPNEQFF.

The CDR3 here is CATRAGQLTDTQYF. The rearrangement links TRBV24-1 to TRBJ2-3; as DNA is missing, the TRBD1 call by TCRdb cannot be tested. Germline values: CDR1 KGHDR, CDR2 SFDVKD. The CDR3 runs to 14 residues.

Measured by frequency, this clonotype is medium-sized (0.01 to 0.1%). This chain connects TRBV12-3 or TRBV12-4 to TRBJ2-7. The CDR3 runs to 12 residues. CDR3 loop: CASSSRAIEQYF.

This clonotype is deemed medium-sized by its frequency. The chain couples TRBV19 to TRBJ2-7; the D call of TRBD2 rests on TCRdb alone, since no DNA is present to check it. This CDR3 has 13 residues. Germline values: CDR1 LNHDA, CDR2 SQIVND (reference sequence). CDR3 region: CASSNQAPYEQYF.

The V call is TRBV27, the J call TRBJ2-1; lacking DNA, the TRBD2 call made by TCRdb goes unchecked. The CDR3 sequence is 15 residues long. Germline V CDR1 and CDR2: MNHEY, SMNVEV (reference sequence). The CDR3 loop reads CASSLSRRSANEQFF.

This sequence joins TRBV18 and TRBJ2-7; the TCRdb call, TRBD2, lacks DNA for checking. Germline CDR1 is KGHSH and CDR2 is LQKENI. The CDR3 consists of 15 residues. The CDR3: CASSPIAGTKHEQYF.

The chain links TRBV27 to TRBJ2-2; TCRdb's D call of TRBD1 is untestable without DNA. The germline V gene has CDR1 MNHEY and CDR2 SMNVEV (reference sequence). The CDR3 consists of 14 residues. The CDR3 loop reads CASSAGTYTGELFF.

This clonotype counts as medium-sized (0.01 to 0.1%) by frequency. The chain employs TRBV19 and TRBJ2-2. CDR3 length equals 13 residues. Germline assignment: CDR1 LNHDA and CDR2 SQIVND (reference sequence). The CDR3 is CASILKYTGELFF.

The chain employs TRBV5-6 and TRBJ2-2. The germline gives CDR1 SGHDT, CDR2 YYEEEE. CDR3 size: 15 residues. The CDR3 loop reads CASSLVGSKLGELFF.

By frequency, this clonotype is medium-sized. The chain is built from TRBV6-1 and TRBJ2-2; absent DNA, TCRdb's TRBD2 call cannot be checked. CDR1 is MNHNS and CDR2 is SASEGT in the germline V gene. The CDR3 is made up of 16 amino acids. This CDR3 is CASSELVWSGTGELFF.

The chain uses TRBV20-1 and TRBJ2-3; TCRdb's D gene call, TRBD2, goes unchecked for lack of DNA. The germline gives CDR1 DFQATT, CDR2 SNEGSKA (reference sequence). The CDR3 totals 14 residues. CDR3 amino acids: CSARFSGMTDTQYF.